The source of this T cell receptor beta chain is a study of PD-L1 blockade in urothelial cancer. At the level of the study: Atezolizumab therapy began for patients at some point between 2014 and 2015, dosed at 1,200 mg intravenously every 3 weeks. Typically, measured as a median, blood samples had 110,000 to 150,000 T cells.

Produced via immunoSEQ multiplex PCR; TCRdb's table is partial and in-frame only. The sample holds roughly 74,000 clones, 87% seen once. This clone showed up just once. Sequencing was performed on PBMCs, taken around atezolizumab (anti-PD-L1) treatment. The source of this sequence is a woman in her 70s with urothelial cancer.

The CDR3 bases are TGTGCCTGGAGTGTAGTCATGGGACACGCTGAAGCTTTCTTT. The encoded protein is CAWSVVMGHAEAFF. This chain links TRBV30 with TRBJ1-1; D may be TRBD1 (6 bases). The CDR3 extends over 14 amino acids. Trimming left V 0 bases short and J 6 bases short, with 14 bases between. The V gene's germline CDR1 is GTSNPN and CDR2 SVGIG (reference sequence).